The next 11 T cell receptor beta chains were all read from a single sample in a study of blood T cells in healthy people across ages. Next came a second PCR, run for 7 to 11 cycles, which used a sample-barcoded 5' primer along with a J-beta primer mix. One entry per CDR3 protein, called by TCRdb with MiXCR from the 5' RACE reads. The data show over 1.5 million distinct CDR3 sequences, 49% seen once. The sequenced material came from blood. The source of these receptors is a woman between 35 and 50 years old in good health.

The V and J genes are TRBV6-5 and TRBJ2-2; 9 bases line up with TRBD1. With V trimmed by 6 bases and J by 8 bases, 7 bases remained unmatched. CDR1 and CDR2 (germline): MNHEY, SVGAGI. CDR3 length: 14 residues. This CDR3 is CASSDDRGRGELFF. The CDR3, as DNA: TGTGCCAGCAGCGATGACAGGGGGAGAGGGGAGCTGTTTTTT.

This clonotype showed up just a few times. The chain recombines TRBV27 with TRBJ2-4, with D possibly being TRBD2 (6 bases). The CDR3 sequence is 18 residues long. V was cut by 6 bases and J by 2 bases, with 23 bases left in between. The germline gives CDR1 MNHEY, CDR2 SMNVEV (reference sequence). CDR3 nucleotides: TGTGCCAGCAGCGGGACCACCCCGGGACGGGGGACCAAAAACATTCAGTACTTC. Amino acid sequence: CASSGTTPGRGTKNIQYF.

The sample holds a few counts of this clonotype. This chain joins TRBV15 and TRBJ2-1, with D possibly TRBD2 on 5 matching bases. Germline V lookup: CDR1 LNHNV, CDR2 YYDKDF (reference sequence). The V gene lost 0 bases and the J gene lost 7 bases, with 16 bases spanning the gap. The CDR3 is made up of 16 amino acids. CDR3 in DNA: TGTGCCACCAGCAGAGATCACCGGGGAATCGTAAATGAGCAGTTCTTC. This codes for CATSRDHRGIVNEQFF. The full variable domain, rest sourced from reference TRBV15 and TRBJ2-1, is DAMVIQNPRYQVTQFGKPVTLSCSQTLNHNVMYWYQQKSSQAPKLLFHYYDKDFNNEADTPDNFQSRRPNTSFCFLDIRSPGLGDTAMYLCATSRDHRGIVNEQFFGPGTRLTVL.

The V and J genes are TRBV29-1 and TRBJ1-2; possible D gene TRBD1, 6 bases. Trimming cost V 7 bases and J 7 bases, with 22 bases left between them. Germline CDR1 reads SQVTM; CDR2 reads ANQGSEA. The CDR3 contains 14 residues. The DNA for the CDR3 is TGCAGCGCCGCGCTCACAGGGTTGGAATCTGGCTACACCTTC. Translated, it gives CSAALTGLESGYTF.

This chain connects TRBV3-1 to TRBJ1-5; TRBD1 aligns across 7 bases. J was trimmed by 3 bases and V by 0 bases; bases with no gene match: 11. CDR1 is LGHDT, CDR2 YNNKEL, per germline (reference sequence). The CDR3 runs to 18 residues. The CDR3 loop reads CASSQEWPDRVDNQPQHF. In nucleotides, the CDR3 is TGTGCCAGCAGCCAAGAATGGCCAGACAGGGTCGACAATCAGCCCCAGCATTTT.

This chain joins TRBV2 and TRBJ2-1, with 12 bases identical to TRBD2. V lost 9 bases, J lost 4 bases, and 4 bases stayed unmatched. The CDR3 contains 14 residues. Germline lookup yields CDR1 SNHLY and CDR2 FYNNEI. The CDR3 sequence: CARKLAGGYNEQFF. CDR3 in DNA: TGTGCCAGAAAACTAGCGGGGGGTTACAATGAGCAGTTCTTC.

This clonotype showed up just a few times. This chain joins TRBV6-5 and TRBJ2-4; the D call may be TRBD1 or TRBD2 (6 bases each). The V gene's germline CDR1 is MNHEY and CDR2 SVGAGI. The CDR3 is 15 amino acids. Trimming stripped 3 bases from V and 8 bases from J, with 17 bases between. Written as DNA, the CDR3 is TGTGCCAGCAGTTATGTTAGGGGGGCGTCGGACATTCAGTACTTC. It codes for CASSYVRGASDIQYF.

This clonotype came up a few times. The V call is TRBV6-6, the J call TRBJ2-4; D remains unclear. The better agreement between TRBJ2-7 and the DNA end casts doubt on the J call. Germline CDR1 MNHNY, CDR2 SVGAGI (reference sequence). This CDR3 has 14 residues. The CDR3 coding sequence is TGTGCCAGCAGTTACTTGGGCAGCCCCTACGAGCAGTACTTC. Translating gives CASSYLGSPYEQYF.

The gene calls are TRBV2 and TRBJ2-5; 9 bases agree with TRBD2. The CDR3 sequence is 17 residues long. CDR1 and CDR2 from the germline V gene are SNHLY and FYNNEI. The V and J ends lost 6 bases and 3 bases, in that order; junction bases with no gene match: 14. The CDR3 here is CASRPAPISGGKETQYF. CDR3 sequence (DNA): TGTGCCAGCAGGCCAGCCCCAATTAGCGGGGGCAAAGAGACCCAGTACTTC.

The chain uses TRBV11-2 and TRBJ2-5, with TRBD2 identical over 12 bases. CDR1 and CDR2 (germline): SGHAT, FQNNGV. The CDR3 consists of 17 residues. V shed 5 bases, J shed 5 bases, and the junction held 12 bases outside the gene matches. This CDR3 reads CASSELPGTSGRETQYF. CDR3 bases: TGTGCCAGCAGCGAACTACCCGGGACTAGCGGGCGGGAGACCCAGTACTTC.

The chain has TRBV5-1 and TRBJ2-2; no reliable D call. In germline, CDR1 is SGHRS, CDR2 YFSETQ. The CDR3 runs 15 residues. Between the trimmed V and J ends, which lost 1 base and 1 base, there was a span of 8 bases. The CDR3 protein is CASSLFSRNTGELFF. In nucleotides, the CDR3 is TGCGCCAGCAGCTTGTTCAGCCGGAACACCGGGGAGCTGTTTTTT.